The present TCR beta chain was sequenced within a study of cytomegalovirus exposure and HLA in healthy donors (dated by TCRdb to 2015 to 2018). With respect to the entire study: According to an earlier analysis of around 600 of the donors, roughly 180 million T cells yielded roughly 110 million unique TCR beta sequences and less than 300 Gb of sequence data. An early release that covered about 600 HLA-typed donors contained about 300 gigabases of sequencing data and some 87 million unique TCR sequences. The genetic ancestry cluster associated with self-reported Caucasian donors included about 84% of the roughly 400 genotyped donors. The study aimed to test whether cataloging public T cell receptors could reveal signatures of past pathogen exposure. The T cell repertoires of around 670 subjects were profiled by immunosequencing and related to cytomegalovirus serostatus. Besides the first cohort of around 700 subjects, a separate validation cohort made up of 95 to 150 different subjects was used. To predict cytomegalovirus infection status, the study brought together high-throughput TCR immunosequencing, statistical association of individual TCRs with disease status, and machine learning. To study patterns of TCR occurrence, a later analysis re-analyzed previously published TCR beta repertoires from under 750 donors and added high-resolution HLA genotyping. Rather than drawing on any new phenotypic data, the later analysis identified candidate immune exposures from TCR beta sequences and the way those sequences occurred across donors. In an earlier analysis of roughly 580 of the donors, high-throughput TCR beta sequencing was used to judge whether each TCR beta V gene segment behaved as functional or pseudogenic. Donor age, sex, ethnicity and CMV serostatus were compiled together with the repertoire data. A later genetic analysis used genome-wide SNP genotypes for about three fifths of the roughly 700 donors, treating that subset as a discovery cohort. All discovery cohort repertoires had been generated using a single sequencing platform. HLA typing included class I and class II loci at four-digit resolution. Typing coverage varied by locus: roughly 629-630 donors for A, B, C, DRB1 and DQB1; some 520 for DQA1; over 600 for DPA1; 400 to 480 for DPB1. Roughly 5 DR-DQ haplotypes were handled as single units for association and clustering, since linkage in the cohort was strong. On average, over 200,000 unique TCR beta nucleotide sequences were sequenced per donor among some 430 genotyped donors of the cohort, with roughly 18% of those sequences being non-productive.

Library creation used the immunoSEQ multiplex PCR assay. The multiplex PCR relied on a mix of 60 forward primers for TCR Vbeta segments and 13 reverse primers for TCR Jbeta segments. The CDR3 region of rearranged TCR beta genes was amplified from genomic DNA by a multiplex PCR assay. The Illumina HiSeq System was used to sequence the amplified TCR beta libraries as 87-base-pair reads. Turning to the authors' computational methods: Across the 500 to 700 repertoires, a later analysis counted some 80 million unique TCR beta chains, about 10 million of which were shared by at least two donors. A nearest-neighbor algorithm error-corrected the raw reads and collapsed the reads into unique sequences, merging closely related sequences to remove PCR and sequencing errors. To assign V, D and J gene segments, CDR3 sequences were aligned to IMGT reference sequences. For a sequence to be retained, a match of at least six nucleotides to both a V gene segment and a J gene segment was required. A rearrangement counted as productive if the CDR3 had no stop codons and remained in frame with V and J, and every other rearrangement counted as non-productive. CDR3 was defined according to IMGT convention as the region running from the second conserved V-encoded cysteine to the conserved J-encoded phenylalanine. Sequences without an unambiguous match to a single V gene segment were excluded from the earlier analysis of 500 to 700 of the donors. An earlier analysis of a few hundred of the donors classified V segments as functional when productive rearrangements were above 56.7% and as segregating when the standard deviation between donors was above 5%. A statistical classification framework was built for diagnosing cytomegalovirus status from the catalog of TCR beta chain sequences. V and J gene assignment, in a later analysis, came from comparing TCR nucleotide sequences with IMGT/GENE-DB human TR gene sequences. The TCRdist pipeline was used in a later analysis to assign CDR3 sequences and most-parsimonious VDJ recombination scenarios. In a later analysis, each TCR beta chain was defined by its CDR3 amino acid sequence together with its V-gene family, and reads without a unique V-gene family were excluded. As a way to deal with suspected cross-contamination and a sequencing artifact, a later analysis dropped nearly 600 nucleotide sequences that were highly shared and had low generation probability. In a later analysis, a clonal expansion index for each public chain was calculated from normalized within-repertoire ranks of inferred template counts. Generation probabilities in a later analysis came from a VDJ recombination model fitted to out-of-frame rearrangements, and those results were checked against IGoR. Hypergeometric tests were used in a later analysis to score TCR-TCR, TCR-HLA and TCR-CMV co-occurrence, with a repertoire-size bias correction applied to the TCR pairs. To estimate false discovery rates, a later analysis permuted the HLA or CMV assignments 20 times. In a later analysis, co-occurring TCRs were grouped using DBSCAN, and TCRdist sequence similarity was added for clustering within HLA-allele-positive subsets. For co-occurrence clustering, repertoires with fewer than 30,000 or more than 120,000 public chains were excluded, along with roughly 5 repertoires with anomalous nucleotide sharing. As stored in TCRdb, this immuneACCESS dataset retains in-frame rearrangements with V and J assigned. A fraction of the clones does not appear; measured against another copy, unresolved V genes explain less than half of the discrepancy, and the remainder lacks a known reason. Clone size and V and J calls were adopted from that table, with D and trimming inferred from the DNA. The sample profile shows 95,000 to 150,000 clones; around 80% of them were found once. In total, the top ten clones hold about 3% of the sample.

The cohort consisted of 650 to 850 healthy bone marrow donors. At the time of sampling, all cohort members were nominally healthy, though unrecorded immune exposures were likely present. The donor tested CMV seropositive, placing the donor among the roughly 300 seropositive members of the cohort. A peripheral blood sample was provided by each donor, and peripheral blood mononuclear cells were used for TCR beta sequencing. Genomic DNA extraction from the blood cell samples was performed with the Qiagen DNeasy Blood Extraction Kit. To note about this clone: Its antigen is not yet known. No much larger clone exists at a distance of one base, and base qualities are not known.

What the research found in general, with its limitations: Because counts were too low, more than 15 rarely observed V segments, including chromosome 9 orphons, were excluded from the earlier analysis of 500 to 700 of the donors. In an earlier analysis of fewer than 750 of the donors, most TCR beta V segments were observed in productive rearrangements about 90% or about 30% of the time, broadly matching IMGT annotations. In vitro tests confirmed that a few of the cytomegalovirus-associated TCR beta chains recognize cytomegalovirus antigens. The study listed 150 to 200 TCR beta chains as associated with cytomegalovirus. Several of the top co-occurrence clusters appeared to be linked to parvovirus B19, influenza, CMV and Epstein-Barr virus, according to a later analysis. A later analysis found that HLA-associated TCR beta chains were more clonally expanded and had lower generation probabilities than equally common non-associated chains. In a later analysis, some 18,000 TCR beta sequences were associated with specific HLA alleles at a false discovery rate of 0.05. A later analysis found that TCR association rates varied across HLA loci, with DRB1 alleles showing the most associated TCRs and HLA-C alleles the fewest. When HLA alleles, especially DR and DQ, strongly co-occurred, TCR associations were difficult to assign to individual alleles. Because some donors lacked HLA typing at each locus, the association tests relied only on the typed subset. Cytomegalovirus status was reported to be diagnosed by the classifier with high specificity and sensitivity in both the original and validation cohorts. A later analysis found that most CMV-associated TCR beta chains appeared HLA-restricted, with HLA associations seemingly driven largely by CMV exposure. In this cohort, only TCR beta chains were sequenced, and detectable features were limited by the absence of alpha or paired-chain data. An association between a missense DCLRE1C variant and V-gene and J-gene trimming of TCR beta chains was found in a later genetic analysis and replicated in an independent cohort. A group of highly shared sequence variants was considered likely to be a technical artifact of the sequencing pipeline. A later genetic analysis reported fewer N-insertions in productive TCRs among donors in an Asian-associated ancestry cluster than the roughly 650-donor mean. It was suggested by the authors that the approach could potentially be generalized to other disease states and immunological phenotypes. A further reported finding was that TCR beta sequences accurately predicted the HLA-A and HLA-B alleles for most subjects in the first cohort. Correlated functional status among segregating V segments might reflect linkage disequilibrium, but an unknown experimental factor could not be ruled out. Immune exposure information for the cohort was limited to CMV serostatus. Presence/absence analyses assumed roughly uniform sequencing depth across donors, an assumption that may not hold. The 87-base-pair reads could not distinguish some IMGT-functional V segments, including TRBV6-2 and TRBV6-3, so those segments were excluded. Most TCR sequences were seen in very few donors, while some public TCRs were found in many individuals.

From the germline V gene, CDR1 is MGHRA and CDR2 is YSYEKL. Relative to germline, V is missing 4 bases and J is missing 1 base, with 5 bases of the junction outside any gene match. The CDR3 sequence holds 15 residues, the cysteine and phenylalanine included. Only the CDR3 region is kept as DNA, spanning 45 bases read in frame from base 1. Sequencing was performed on PBMCs. The receptor's source is a woman in her thirties or forties in good health and CMV-seropositive. The rearranged segments are TRBV4-1 and TRBJ2-5; the central 8 bases match TRBD2. The bases are TGCGCCAGCAGCCCTGAGACTAGCGTCCAAGAGACCCAGTACTTC. Translated, it gives CASSPETSVQETQYF.